This TCR beta chain derives from a study of response to subunit inactivated influenza vaccine. Study-wide findings and caveats: Few new T cells, the authors suggested, are recruited by each seasonal influenza vaccination.

TCRdb itself ran the RT-PCR reads through MiXCR, one entry per CDR3 protein. This table holds about 570,000 distinct CDR3 sequences, 10% to 15% found once. Details on this clonotype: The antigen remains undetermined.

Germline V gene data show CDR1 as MDHEN and CDR2 as SYDVKM. This CDR3 has 15 amino acids. After removal of 8 bases from V and 2 bases from J, the junction contained 6 bases not matched to a gene. J is TRBJ2-1 and V is TRBV28; 10 bases agree with TRBD2. The sample here was PBMCs from blood, taken on the day of vaccination. The sequence was collected from a man aged 45-65 years who received an inactivated influenza vaccine. Here the CDR3 reads CASVESGGAYNEQFF. Here the CDR3 DNA reads TGTGCCAGCGTCGAGAGCGGGGGGGCCTACAATGAGCAGTTCTTC.